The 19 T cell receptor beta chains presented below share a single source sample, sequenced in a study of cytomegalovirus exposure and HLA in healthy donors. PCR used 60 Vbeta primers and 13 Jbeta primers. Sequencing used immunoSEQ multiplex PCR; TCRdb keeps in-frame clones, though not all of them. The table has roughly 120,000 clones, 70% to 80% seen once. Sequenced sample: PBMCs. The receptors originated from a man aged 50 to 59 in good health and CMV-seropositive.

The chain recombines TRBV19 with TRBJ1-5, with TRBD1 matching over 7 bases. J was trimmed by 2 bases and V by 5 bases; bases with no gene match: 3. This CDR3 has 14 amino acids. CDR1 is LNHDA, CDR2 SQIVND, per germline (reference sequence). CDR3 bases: TGTGCCAGTAGTGTTGGGACAGGCAATCAGCCCCAGCATTTT. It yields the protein CASSVGTGNQPQHF.

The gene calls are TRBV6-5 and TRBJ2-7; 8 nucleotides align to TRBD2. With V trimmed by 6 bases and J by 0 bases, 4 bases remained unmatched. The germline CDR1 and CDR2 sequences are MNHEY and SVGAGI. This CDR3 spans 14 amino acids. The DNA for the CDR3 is TGTGCCAGCAGCCATAGCGGGACCTCCTACGAGCAGTACTTC. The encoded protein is CASSHSGTSYEQYF.

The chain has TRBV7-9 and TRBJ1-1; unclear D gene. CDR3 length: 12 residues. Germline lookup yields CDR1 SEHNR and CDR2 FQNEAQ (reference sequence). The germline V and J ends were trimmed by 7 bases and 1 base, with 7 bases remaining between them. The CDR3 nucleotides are TGTGCCAGCACCGACACGAACACTGAAGCTTTCTTT. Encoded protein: CASTDTNTEAFF.

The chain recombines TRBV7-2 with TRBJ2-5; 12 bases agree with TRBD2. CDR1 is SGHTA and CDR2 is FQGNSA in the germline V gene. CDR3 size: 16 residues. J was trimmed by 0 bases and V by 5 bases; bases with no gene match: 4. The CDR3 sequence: CASSTTSGGYQETQYF. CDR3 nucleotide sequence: TGTGCCAGCAGCACAACTAGCGGGGGGTACCAAGAGACCCAGTACTTC.

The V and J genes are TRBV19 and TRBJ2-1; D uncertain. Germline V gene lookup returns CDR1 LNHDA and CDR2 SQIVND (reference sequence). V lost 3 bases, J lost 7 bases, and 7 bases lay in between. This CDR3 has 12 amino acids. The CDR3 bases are TGTGCCAGTAGTATCCCCAATAATGAGCAGTTCTTC. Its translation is CASSIPNNEQFF.

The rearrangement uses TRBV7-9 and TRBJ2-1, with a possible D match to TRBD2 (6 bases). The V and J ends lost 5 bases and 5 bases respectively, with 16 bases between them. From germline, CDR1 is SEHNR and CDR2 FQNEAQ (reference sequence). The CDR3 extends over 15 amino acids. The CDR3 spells CASSPSGSGDNEQFF. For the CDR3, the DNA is TGTGCCAGCAGCCCTAGTGGGTCGGGGGACAATGAGCAGTTCTTC.

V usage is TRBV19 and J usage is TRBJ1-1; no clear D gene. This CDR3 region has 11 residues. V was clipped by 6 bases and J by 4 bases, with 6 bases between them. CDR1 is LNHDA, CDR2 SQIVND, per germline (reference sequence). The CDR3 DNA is TGTGCCAGTAGGAGTAGCACTGAAGCTTTCTTT. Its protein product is CASRSSTEAFF.

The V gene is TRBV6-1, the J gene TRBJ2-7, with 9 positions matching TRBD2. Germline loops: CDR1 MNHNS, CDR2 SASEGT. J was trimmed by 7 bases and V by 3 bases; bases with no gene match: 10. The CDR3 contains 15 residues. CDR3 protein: CASSETSGNPGEQYF. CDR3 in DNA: TGTGCCAGCAGTGAGACTAGCGGAAATCCCGGGGAGCAGTACTTC.

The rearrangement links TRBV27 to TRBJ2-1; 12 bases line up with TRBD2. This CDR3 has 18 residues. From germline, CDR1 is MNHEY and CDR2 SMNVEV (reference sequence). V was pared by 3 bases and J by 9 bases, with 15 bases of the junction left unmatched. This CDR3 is CASSFQTATSGRPSEQFF. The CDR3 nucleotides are TGTGCCAGCAGTTTCCAAACCGCGACTAGCGGGAGACCCAGTGAGCAGTTCTTC.

CDR3 residues: CATSRLQGAWQPQHF. The CDR3, as DNA: TGTGCCACCAGCAGACTACAGGGGGCCTGGCAGCCCCAGCATTTT. This sequence joins TRBV15 and TRBJ1-5, with 9 bases identical to TRBD1. Germline lookup yields CDR1 LNHNV and CDR2 YYDKDF (reference sequence). CDR3 length: 15 residues. The V gene end was trimmed by 2 bases and the J gene end by 7 bases; junction bases not matched to a gene: 6.

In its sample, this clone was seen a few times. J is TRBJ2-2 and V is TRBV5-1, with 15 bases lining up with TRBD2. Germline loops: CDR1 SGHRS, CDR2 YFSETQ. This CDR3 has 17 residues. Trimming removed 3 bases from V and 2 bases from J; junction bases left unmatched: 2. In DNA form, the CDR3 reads TGCGCCAGCAGCTGGACTAGCGGGGGGGGAAACACCGGGGAGCTGTTTTTT. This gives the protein CASSWTSGGGNTGELFF.

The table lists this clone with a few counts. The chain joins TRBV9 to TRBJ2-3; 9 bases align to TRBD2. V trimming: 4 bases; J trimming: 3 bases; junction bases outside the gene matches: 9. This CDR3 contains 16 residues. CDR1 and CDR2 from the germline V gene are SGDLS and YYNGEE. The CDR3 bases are TGTGCCAGCAGCACGACTAGCGGTACGTGGACAGATACGCAGTATTTT. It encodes CASSTTSGTWTDTQYF.

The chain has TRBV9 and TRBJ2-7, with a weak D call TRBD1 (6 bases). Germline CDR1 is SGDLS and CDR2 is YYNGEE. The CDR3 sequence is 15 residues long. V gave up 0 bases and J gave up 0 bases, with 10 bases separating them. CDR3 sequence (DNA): TGTGCCAGCAGCGTAGGCGGCAGGGGCTCCTACGAGCAGTACTTC. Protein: CASSVGGRGSYEQYF.

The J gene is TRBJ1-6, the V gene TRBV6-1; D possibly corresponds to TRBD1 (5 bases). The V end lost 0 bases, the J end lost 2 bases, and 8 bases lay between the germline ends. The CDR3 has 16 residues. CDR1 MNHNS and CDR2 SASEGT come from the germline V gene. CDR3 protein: CASSEAIQAYNSPLHF. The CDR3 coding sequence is TGTGCCAGCAGTGAAGCTATACAGGCCTATAATTCACCCCTCCACTTT.

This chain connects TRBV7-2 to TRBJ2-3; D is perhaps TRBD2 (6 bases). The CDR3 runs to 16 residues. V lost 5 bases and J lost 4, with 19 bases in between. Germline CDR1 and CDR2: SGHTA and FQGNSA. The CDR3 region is CASSPGGASTPDTQYF. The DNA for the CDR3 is TGTGCCAGCAGCCCCGGGGGAGCTAGTACCCCAGATACGCAGTATTTT.

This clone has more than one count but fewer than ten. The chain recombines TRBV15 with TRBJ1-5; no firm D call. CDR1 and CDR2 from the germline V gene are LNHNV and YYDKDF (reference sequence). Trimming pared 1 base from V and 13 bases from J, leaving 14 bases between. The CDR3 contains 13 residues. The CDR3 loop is CATSRAEASKQHF. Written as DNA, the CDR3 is TGTGCCACCAGCAGAGCGGAGGCGAGTAAGCAGCATTTT.

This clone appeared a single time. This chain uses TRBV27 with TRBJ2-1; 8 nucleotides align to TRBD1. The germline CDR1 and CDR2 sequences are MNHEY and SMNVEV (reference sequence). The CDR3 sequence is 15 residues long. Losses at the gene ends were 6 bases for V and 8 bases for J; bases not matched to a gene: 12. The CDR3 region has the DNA TGTGCCAGCAGGCCGGGACAGGTGGGTTGGGATGAGCAGTTCTTC. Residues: CASRPGQVGWDEQFF.

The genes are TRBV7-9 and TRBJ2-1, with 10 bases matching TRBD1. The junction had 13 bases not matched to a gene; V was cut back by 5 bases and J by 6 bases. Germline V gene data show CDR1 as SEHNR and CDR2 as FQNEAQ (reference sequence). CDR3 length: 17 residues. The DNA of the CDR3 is TGTGCCAGCAGCCCGGACAGGGGGACAGTTAGGGGCAATGAGCAGTTCTTC. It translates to CASSPDRGTVRGNEQFF. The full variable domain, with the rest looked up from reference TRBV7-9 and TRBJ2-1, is DTGVSQNPRHKITKRGQNVTFRCDPISEHNRLYWYRQTLGQGPEFLTYFQNEAQLEKSRLLSDRFSAERPKGSFSTLEIQRTEQGDSAMYLCASSPDRGTVRGNEQFFGPGTRLTVL.

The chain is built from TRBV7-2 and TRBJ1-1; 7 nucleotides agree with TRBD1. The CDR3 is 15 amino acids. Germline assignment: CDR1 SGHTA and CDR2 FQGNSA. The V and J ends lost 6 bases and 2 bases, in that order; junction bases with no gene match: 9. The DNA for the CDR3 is TGTGCCAGCAGACCTAGACAGGGAGGTAACACTGAAGCTTTCTTT. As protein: CASRPRQGGNTEAFF.